The entry below gives a single TCR beta chain sequence along with its context. Its target is unknown. CDR3 length equals 17 residues. CDR1 is MNHEY and CDR2 is SMNVEV in the germline V gene (reference sequence). V lost 4 bases to trimming and J lost 3 bases, with 21 bases between them. Axillary draining lymph nodes of breast cancer patients supplied the node samples. The sample comes from a study of breast tumors, draining lymph nodes, adjacent tissues. TCRdb ran MiXCR on the multiplex PCR reads and lists one entry per CDR3 protein. This repertoire shows about 220,000 distinct CDR3 sequences, 34% found once; its top ten account for approximately 3.3%. Overall study findings and caveats: Tumor T cell lymph node origin was a supported hypothesis, not proven.

The chain is built from TRBV27 and TRBJ2-5; D possibly corresponds to TRBD1 (5 bases). The sequenced sample consisted of axillary lymph node tissue. The TCR originated in a female donor with breast cancer. Some clones in this sample may be carry-over from other donors' samples. The CDR3 reads CASSSSSRRTSKETQYF. CDR3 nucleotides: TGTGCCAGCAGTTCCTCCTCCCGGCGGACATCCAAAGAGACCCAGTACTTC.